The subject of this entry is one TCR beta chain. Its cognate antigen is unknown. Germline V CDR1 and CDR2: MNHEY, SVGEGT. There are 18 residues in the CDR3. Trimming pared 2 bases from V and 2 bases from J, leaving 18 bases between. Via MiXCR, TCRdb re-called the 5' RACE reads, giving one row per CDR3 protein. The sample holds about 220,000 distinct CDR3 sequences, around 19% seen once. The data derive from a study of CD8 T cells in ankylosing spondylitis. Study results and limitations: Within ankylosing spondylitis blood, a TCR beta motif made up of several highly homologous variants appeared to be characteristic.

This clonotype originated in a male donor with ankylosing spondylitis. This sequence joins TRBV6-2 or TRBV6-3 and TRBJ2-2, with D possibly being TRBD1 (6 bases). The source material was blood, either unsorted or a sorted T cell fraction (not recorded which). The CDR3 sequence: CASSYTSGAPRNTGELFF. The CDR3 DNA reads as TGTGCCAGCAGTTACACTTCAGGGGCACCTAGAAACACCGGGGAGCTGTTTTTT.